This T cell receptor (beta chain) derives from a study of blood T cells in healthy people across ages. The CDR3 runs 18 residues. Germline V gene sequence: CDR1 MNHEY, CDR2 SMNVEV (reference sequence). PCR was performed a second time for about 6 to 11 cycles using a sample-barcoded 5' primer and a J-beta primer mix. TCRdb re-called the 5' RACE reads with MiXCR, one entry per CDR3 protein. The table has about 580,000 distinct CDR3 sequences, roughly 48% seen once. The clonotype was recovered from a man older than 75 in good health. The sample taken for sequencing was blood. The rearrangement links TRBV27 to TRBJ2-7; D assignment may be TRBD1 or TRBD2 (6 bases each). The end of the DNA fits TRBJ2-1 better, so the J call may be wrong. CDR3 coding DNA: TGTGCCAGCAGTTTATCGCTTGGGGGGCAGGGCGTCTCCTACGAGCAGTTCTTC. Translating it yields CASSLSLGGQGVSYEQFF.